The TCR beta chain under discussion was sequenced for a study of CD8 T cells in ankylosing spondylitis (dated by TCRdb to 2015 to 2018). Regarding the research as a whole: The study profiled T cell receptor beta repertoires in healthy donors and ankylosing spondylitis patients to find disease-linked TCR variants. The full study cohort comprised about 23 ankylosing spondylitis patients and approximately 100 healthy donors. Samples of peripheral blood were taken, and for ankylosing spondylitis patients, synovial fluid was collected as well. General findings and caveats noted by the study authors: Some motif variants had previously been reported in the synovial fluid and blood of reactive arthritis patients, which suggests shared mechanisms of disease initiation. The disease-linked clones had a CD8+ phenotype and were found at relatively low frequencies in peripheral blood. The disease-linked clones were reported as significantly enriched in matched synovial fluid samples from ankylosing spondylitis patients. Blood from ankylosing spondylitis patients appeared to be characterized by a TCR beta motif composed of under ten highly homologous amino acid variants.

The CDR3 starts with the cysteine, ends with the phenylalanine, and has 14 residues. The DNA shown is the 42-base CDR3, in frame from base 1. CDR1 and CDR2 are read off the germline V gene (reference sequence) as LNHNV and YYDKDF. V and J lose 1 base and 4 bases, and a span of 11 bases separates them. Ten or more counts support this clonotype. Its cognate antigen has yet to be identified. No base qualities exist here, and no much larger clone lies one base off it. Sequenced on an Illumina HiSeq 2500. TCR beta libraries were prepared by quantitative 5'-RACE with molecular barcodes. The paper's processing steps were these. To identify disease-linked TCR variants, a new computational method was used, one built on a probabilistic model of VDJ rearrangement. TCRdb reran the public reads through fastp at Q25 and MiXCR, keeping productive beta chains. One record per CDR3 amino acid sequence lists the most common genes and DNA. The V and J calls, along with clone size, are taken from TCRdb and not from the paper's own processing. Within this sample are 450,000 to 550,000 distinct CDR3 sequences, with 5.3% of them counted one time only. Around 3.5% of the sample lies in the top ten.

This receptor was obtained from a male donor with ankylosing spondylitis. Recombination linked TRBV15 to TRBJ2-7; no D segment can be confidently identified. The sample comprised blood, either unsorted or a sorted T cell fraction (not recorded which). The nucleotide sequence is given as TGTGCCACCAGCAGAGTCGGGCTCAAGTACGAGCAGTACTTC. Its protein product is CATSRVGLKYEQYF.